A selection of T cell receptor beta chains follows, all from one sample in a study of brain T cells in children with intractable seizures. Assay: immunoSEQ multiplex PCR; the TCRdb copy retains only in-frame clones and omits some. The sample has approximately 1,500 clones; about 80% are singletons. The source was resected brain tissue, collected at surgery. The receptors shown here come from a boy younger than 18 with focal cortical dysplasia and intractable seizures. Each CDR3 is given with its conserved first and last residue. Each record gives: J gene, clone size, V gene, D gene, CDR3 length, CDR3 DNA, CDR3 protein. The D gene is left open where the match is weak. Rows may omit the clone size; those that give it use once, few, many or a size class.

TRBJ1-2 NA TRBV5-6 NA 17 TGTGCCAGCAGCTTGGCCGGTGGGGCGGAAGAGGACTATGGCTACACCTTC CASSLAGGAEEDYGYTF
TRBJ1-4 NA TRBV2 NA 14 TGTGCCAGCAGTGCAGGGAGAGGTGACGAAAAACTGTTTTTT CASSAGRGDEKLFF
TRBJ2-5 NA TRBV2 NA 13 TGTGCCAGCAGTAGGGACGGCGGGGAGACCCAGTACTTC CASSRDGGETQYF
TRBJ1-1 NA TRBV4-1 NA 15 TGCGCCAGCAGCCAAGATCCCGGGGAGAGCACTGAAGCTTTCTTT CASSQDPGESTEAFF
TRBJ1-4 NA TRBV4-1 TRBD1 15 TGCGCCAGCAGATTCAATGACAGGGATAATGAAAAACTGTTTTTT CASRFNDRDNEKLFF
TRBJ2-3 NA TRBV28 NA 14 TGTGCCAGCAGCCCCTTCGACGGGGCAGATACGCAGTATTTT CASSPFDGADTQYF
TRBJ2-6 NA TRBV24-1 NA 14 TGTGCCACCAGTAGGGGTTCTGGGGCCAACGTCCTGACTTTC CATSRGSGANVLTF
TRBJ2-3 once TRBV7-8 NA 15 TGTGCCAGCAGCTTAGTCTCGGTTAGCACAGATACGCAGTATTTT CASSLVSVSTDTQYF
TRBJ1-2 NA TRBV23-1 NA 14 TGCGCCAGCAACACAACAGGAGTTAACTATGGCTACACCTTC CASNTTGVNYGYTF
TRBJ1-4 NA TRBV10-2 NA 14 TGCGCCAGCAGTGAGCAGGGTTTGCAAGAAAAACTGTTTTTT CASSEQGLQEKLFF
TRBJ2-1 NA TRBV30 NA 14 TGTGCCTGGAGTGTACGGCGGGGAAACAATGAGCAGTTCTTC CAWSVRRGNNEQFF
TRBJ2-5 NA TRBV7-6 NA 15 TGTGCCAGCAGCTTGGTTGCGGCCATACAAGAGACCCAGTACTTC CASSLVAAIQETQYF
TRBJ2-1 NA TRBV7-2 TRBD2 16 TGTGCCAGCAGCGATCGCACTAGCGGGGGGGCCAATGAGCAGTTCTTC CASSDRTSGGANEQFF
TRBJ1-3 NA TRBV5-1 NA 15 TGCGCCAGCAGCTTGGCCGCGGGGCAAGGAAACACCATATATTTT CASSLAAGQGNTIYF
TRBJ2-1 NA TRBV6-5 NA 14 TGTGCCAGCAGTTACAGTAGCTCCTACAATGAGCAGTTCTTC CASSYSSSYNEQFF
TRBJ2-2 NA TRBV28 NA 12 TGTGCCAGCAGTTTACGACCCGGGGAGCTGTTTTTT CASSLRPGELFF
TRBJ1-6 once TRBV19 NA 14 TGTGCCAGTAGTACGGCTCAGGGGAATTCACCCCTCCACTTT CASSTAQGNSPLHF
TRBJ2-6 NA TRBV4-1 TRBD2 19 TGCGCCAGCAGTGACTTTCCGGGACTAGCCCCCTCTGGGGCCAACGTCCTGACTTTC CASSDFPGLAPSGANVLTF
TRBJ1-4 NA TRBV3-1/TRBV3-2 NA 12 TGTGCCAGCAGCCAAGCCACGGGGAAACTGTTTTTT CASSQATGKLFF
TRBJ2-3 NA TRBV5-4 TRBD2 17 TGTGCCAGCAGCTTGCGGAAACTAGCGGTTAGCACAGATACGCAGTATTTT CASSLRKLAVSTDTQYF
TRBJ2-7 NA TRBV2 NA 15 TGTGCCAGCAGTGAATATGGGGGCGCACAGTACGAGCAGTACTTC CASSEYGGAQYEQYF
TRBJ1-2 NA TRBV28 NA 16 TGTGCCAGCAGTTTGAGGGTGGGGGTAGGTAACTATGGCTACACCTTC CASSLRVGVGNYGYTF
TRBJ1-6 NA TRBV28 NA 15 TGTGCCAGCAGTTTAATTTACAGGGTCAATTCACCCCTCCACTTT CASSLIYRVNSPLHF
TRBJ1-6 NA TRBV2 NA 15 TGTGCCAGCAGTGATCAAGGGGGGAAAAGGTCACCCCTCCACTTT CASSDQGGKRSPLHF
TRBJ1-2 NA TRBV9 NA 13 TGTGCCAGCAGCGTCGACGGATCCTATGGCTACACCTTC CASSVDGSYGYTF
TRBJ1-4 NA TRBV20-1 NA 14 TGCAGTGCTAGTCCGCGGACCCGGGGGGAAAAACTGTTTTTT CSASPRTRGEKLFF
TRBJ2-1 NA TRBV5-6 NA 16 TGTGCCAGCAGCTTACGGTGGACCGCATCCTACAATGAGCAGTTCTTC CASSLRWTASYNEQFF
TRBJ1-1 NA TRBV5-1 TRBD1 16 TGCGCCAGCAGTTCTCGACAGGGGAACATGAACACTGAAGCTTTCTTT CASSSRQGNMNTEAFF
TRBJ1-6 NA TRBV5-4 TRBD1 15 TGTGCCAGCAGCCAAGACGACAGGGATAATTCACCCCTCCACTTT CASSQDDRDNSPLHF
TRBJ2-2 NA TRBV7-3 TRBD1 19 TGTGCCAGCAGCTTAGAACTATTAAGGACAGGCCGGAACACCGGGGAGCTGTTTTTT CASSLELLRTGRNTGELFF
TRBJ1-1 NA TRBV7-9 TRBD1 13 TGTGCCAGCAGCACAACAGGGGACGGAGAAACTTTCTTT CASSTTGDGETFF
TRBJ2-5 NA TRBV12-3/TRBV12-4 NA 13 TGTGCCAGCAGCCCGGTTGACGGAGAGACCCAGTACTTC CASSPVDGETQYF
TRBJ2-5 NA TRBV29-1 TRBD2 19 TGCAGCGTTGAAGAGGGGTGGGGGACTAGCGGGGTCCTAAGGGAGACCCAGTACTTC CSVEEGWGTSGVLRETQYF
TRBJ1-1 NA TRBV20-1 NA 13 TGCAGTGCAAGTGGTGAGGAGGTCACTGAAGCTTTCTTT CSASGEEVTEAFF
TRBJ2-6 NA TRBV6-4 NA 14 TGTGCCAGCAGTACCTCGCCTGGGGCCAACGTCCTGACTTTC CASSTSPGANVLTF
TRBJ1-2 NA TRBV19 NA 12 TGTGCCAGTAGTTCAGGACACTATGGCTACACCTTC CASSSGHYGYTF
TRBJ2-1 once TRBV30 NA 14 TGTGCCTGGTCTACCGGGACGGCTGACAATGAGCAGTTCTTC CAWSTGTADNEQFF
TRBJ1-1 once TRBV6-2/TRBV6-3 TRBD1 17 TGTGCCAGCAGTTACCCGAGGACAGGCTTCATGAACACTGAAGCTTTCTTT CASSYPRTGFMNTEAFF
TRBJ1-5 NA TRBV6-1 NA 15 TGTGCCAGCAGTGAAGCTTACGAGTCCTATCAGCCCCAGCATTTT CASSEAYESYQPQHF
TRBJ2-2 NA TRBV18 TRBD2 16 TGTGCCAGCTCACCGGGACTAGCGGGAGACACCGGGGAGCTGTTTTTT CASSPGLAGDTGELFF
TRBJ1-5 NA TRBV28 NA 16 TGTGCCAGCAGGACTTCAGGTCTTTCGGGCAATCAGCCCCAGCATTTT CASRTSGLSGNQPQHF
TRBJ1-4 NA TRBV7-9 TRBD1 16 TGTGCCAGCAGCCGGACAGGTGAAGGGGCTAGAGAAAAACTGTTTTTT CASSRTGEGAREKLFF
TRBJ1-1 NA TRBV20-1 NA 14 TGCAGTGCTAGTATTCGCTTCACAGACACTGAAGCTTTCTTT CSASIRFTDTEAFF
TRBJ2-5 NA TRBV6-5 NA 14 TGTGCCAGCCGGACGGTGGGGCGTGAGGAGACCCAGTACTTC CASRTVGREETQYF
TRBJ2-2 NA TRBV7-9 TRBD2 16 TGTGCCAGCAGCACGACGGGCCAAGGGAGGGCCGGGGAGCTGTTTTTT CASSTTGQGRAGELFF
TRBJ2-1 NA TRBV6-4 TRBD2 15 TGTGCCAGCAGTGAGTCCAGCGGGACGTACAATGAGCAGTTCTTC CASSESSGTYNEQFF
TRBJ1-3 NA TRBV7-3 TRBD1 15 TGTGCCAGCAGCCCGGGGACAGGCGGTGGAAACACCATATATTTT CASSPGTGGGNTIYF
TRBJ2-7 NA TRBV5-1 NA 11 TGCGCCAGCAGGAACGCCGTTGAGCAGTACTTC CASRNAVEQYF